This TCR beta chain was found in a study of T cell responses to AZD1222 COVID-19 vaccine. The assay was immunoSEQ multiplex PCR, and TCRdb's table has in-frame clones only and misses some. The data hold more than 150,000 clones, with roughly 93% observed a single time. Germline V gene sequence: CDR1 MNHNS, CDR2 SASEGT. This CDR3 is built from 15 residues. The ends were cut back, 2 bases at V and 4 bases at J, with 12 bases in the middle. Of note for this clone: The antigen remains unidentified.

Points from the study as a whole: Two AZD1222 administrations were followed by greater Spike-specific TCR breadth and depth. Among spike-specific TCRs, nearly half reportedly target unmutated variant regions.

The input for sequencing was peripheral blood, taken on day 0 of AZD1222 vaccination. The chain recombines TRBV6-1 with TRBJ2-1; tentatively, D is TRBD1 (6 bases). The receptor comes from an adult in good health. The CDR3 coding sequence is TGTGCCAGCAGTGAATTGGGGACACTATACAATGAGCAGTTCTTC. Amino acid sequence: CASSELGTLYNEQFF.